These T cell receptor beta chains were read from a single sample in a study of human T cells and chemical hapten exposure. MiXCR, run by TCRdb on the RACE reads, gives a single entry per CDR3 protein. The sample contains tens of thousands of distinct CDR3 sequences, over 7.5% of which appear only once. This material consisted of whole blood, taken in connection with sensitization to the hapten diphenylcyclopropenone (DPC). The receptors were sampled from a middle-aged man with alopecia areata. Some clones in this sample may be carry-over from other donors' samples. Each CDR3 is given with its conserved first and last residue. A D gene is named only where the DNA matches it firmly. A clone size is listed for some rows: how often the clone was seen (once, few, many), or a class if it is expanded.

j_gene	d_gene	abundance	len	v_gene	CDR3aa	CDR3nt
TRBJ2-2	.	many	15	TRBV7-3	CASSPGGIGTGELFF	TGTGCCAGCAGCCCAGGGGGGATCGGCACCGGGGAGCTGTTTTTT
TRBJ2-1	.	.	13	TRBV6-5	CASSSAGNNEQFF	TGTGCCAGCAGTAGCGCGGGTAACAATGAGCAGTTCTTC
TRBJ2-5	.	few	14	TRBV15	CATSRSRSQETQYF	TGTGCCACCAGCAGAAGCAGGAGCCAAGAGACCCAGTACTTC
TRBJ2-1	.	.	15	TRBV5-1	CASSLGSAILNEQFF	TGCGCCAGCAGCTTGGGTAGCGCTATTCTCAATGAGCAGTTCTTC
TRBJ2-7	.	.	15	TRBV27	CASSFVRANSYEQYF	TGTGCCAGCAGTTTTGTGAGGGCCAATTCCTACGAGCAGTACTTC
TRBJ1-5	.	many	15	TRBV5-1	CASSEVPGSNQPQHF	TGCGCCAGCAGCGAAGTTCCAGGGAGCAATCAGCCCCAGCATTTT
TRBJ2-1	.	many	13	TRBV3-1	CASSQRADNEQFF	TGTGCCAGCAGCCAACGGGCGGACAATGAGCAGTTCTTC
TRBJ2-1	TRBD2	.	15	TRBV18	CASSPSGGPYNEQFF	TGTGCCAGCTCACCTAGCGGGGGGCCCTACAATGAGCAGTTCTTC
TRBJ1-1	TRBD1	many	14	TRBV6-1	CASSDRASSTEAFF	TGTGCCAGCAGCGACAGGGCGAGTAGCACTGAAGCTTTCTTT
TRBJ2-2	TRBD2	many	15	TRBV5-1	CASAPLAGGTGELFF	TGCGCCAGCGCACCTCTAGCGGGAGGCACCGGGGAGCTGTTTTTT
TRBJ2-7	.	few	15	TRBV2	CAIHDLSSDAYEQYF	TGTGCCATACATGACTTAAGTAGCGACGCCTACGAGCAGTACTTC
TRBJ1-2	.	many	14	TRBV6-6	CASSYPSNENGYTF	TGTGCCAGCAGTTACCCCAGTAATGAGAATGGCTACACCTTC
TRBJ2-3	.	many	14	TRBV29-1	CSVEVSHSSDTQYF	TGCAGCGTTGAGGTCTCGCATTCGTCAGATACGCAGTATTTT
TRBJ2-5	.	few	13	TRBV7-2	CATQRGDGETQYF	TGTGCGACGCAGAGGGGGGACGGGGAGACCCAGTACTTC
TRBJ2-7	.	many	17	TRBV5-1	CASSFPSGLGTSYEQYF	TGCGCCAGCAGCTTCCCTTCGGGGCTGGGGACCTCCTACGAGCAGTACTTC
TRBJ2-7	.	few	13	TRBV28	CASIGGTVYEQYF	TGTGCCAGCATTGGCGGGACTGTATACGAGCAGTACTTC
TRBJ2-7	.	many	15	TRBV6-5	CASSPERLGSYEQYF	TGTGCCAGCAGTCCCGAGAGACTAGGCTCCTACGAGCAGTACTTC
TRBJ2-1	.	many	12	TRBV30	CAWSVRRSEQFF	TGTGCCTGGAGTGTAAGGAGGAGTGAGCAGTTCTTC
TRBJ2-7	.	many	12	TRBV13	CASSQQGYEQYF	TGTGCCAGCAGCCAGCAGGGCTACGAGCAGTACTTC
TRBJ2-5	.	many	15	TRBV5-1	CASSLSGSLQETQYF	TGCGCCAGCAGCTTGTCAGGGTCTCTACAAGAGACCCAGTACTTC
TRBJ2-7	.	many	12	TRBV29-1	CSVGESMYEQYF	TGCAGCGTTGGGGAGAGTATGTACGAGCAGTACTTC
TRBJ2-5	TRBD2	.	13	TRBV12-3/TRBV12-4	CASSNIAGGTQYF	TGTGCCAGCAGTAACATAGCGGGAGGGACCCAGTACTTC
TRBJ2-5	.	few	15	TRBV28	CASSRAGQSEETQYF	TGTGCCAGCAGTAGGGCGGGACAGTCAGAGGAGACCCAGTACTTC
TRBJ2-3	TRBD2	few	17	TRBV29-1	CSVGGAVSGSGTDTQYF	TGCAGCGTCGGGGGGGCAGTTAGCGGGAGCGGCACAGATACGCAGTATTTT
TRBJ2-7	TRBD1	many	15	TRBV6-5	CASSYKPGQAYEQYF	TGTGCCAGCAGTTACAAACCTGGACAGGCCTACGAGCAGTACTTC
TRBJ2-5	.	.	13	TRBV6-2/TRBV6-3	CASSPNRVETQYF	TGTGCCAGCAGCCCAAACAGGGTAGAGACCCAGTACTTC
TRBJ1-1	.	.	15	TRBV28	CASSPRGAWGTEAFF	TGTGCCAGCAGCCCAAGGGGGGCGTGGGGCACTGAAGCTTTCTTT
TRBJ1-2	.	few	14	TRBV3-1	CASSQRGANYGYTF	TGTGCCAGCAGCCAACGGGGAGCTAACTATGGCTACACCTTC
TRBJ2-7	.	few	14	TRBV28	CASLKSLGAYEQYF	TGTGCCAGCCTTAAGTCCTTAGGGGCCTACGAGCAGTACTTC
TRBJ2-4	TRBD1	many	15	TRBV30	CAWARDSLAKNIQYF	TGTGCCTGGGCCCGGGACAGTTTAGCCAAAAACATTCAGTACTTC
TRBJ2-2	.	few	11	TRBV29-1	CSARNTGELFF	TGCAGCGCTAGGAACACCGGGGAGCTGTTTTTT
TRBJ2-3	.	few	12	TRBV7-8	CASRRDQNTQYF	TGTGCCAGCAGACGTGACCAAAATACGCAGTATTTT
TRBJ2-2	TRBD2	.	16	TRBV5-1	CASRPSSGLNTGELFF	TGCGCCAGCCGTCCCTCTAGCGGGTTGAACACCGGGGAGCTGTTTTTT
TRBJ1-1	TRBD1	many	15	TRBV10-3	CAIQDRGKSRTEAFF	TGTGCCATCCAGGACAGGGGTAAAAGCAGGACTGAAGCTTTCTTT
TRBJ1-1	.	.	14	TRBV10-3	CAISSEQGNTEAFF	TGTGCCATCAGCTCAGAACAGGGGAACACTGAAGCTTTCTTT